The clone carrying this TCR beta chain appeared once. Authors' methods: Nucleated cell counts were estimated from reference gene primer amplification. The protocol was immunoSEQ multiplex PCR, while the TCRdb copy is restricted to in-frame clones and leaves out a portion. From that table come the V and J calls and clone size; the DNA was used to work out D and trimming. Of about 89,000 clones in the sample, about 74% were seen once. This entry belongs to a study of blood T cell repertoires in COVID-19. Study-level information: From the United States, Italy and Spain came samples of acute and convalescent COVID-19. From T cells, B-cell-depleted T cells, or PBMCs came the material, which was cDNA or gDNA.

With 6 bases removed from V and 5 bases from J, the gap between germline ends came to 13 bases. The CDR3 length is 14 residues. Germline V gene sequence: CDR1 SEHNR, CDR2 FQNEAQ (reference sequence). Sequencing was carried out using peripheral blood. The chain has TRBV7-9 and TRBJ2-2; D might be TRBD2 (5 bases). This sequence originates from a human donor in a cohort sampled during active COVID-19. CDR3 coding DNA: TGTGCCAGCAGTCATACGAGGGAGACCGGGGAGCTGTTTTTT. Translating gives CASSHTRETGELFF.